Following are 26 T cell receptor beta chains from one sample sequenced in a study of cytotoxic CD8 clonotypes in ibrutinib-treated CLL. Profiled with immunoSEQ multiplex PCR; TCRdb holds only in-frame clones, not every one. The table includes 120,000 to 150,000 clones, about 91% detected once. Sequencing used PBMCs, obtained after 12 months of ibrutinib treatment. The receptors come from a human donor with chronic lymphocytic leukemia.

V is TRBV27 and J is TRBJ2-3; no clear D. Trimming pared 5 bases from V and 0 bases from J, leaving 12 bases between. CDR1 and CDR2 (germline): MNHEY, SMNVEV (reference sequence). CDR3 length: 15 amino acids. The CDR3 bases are TGTGCCAGCAGTCTGGCGGTATCGAGCACAGATACGCAGTATTTT. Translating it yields CASSLAVSSTDTQYF.

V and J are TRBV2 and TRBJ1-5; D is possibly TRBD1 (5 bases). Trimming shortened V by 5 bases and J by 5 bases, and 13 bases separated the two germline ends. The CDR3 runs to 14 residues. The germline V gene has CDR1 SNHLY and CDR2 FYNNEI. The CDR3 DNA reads TGTGCCAGCAGTCCCCCCAGGGAAGATCAGCCCCAGCATTTT. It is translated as CASSPPREDQPQHF. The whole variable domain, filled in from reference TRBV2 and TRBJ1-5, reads EPEVTQTPSHQVTQMGQEVILRCVPISNHLYFYWYRQILGQKVEFLVSFYNNEISEKSEIFDDQFSVERPDGSNFTLKIRSTKLEDSAMYFCASSPPREDQPQHFGDGTRLSIL.

For the CDR3, the DNA is TGTGCCAGCAGTGGATGGACTAGCCGCAATGAGCAGTTCTTC. Its protein is CASSGWTSRNEQFF. J is TRBJ2-1 and V is TRBV2, with 8 bases fitting TRBD2. There are 14 residues in the CDR3. Germline V gene data show CDR1 as SNHLY and CDR2 as FYNNEI. With V trimmed by 4 bases and J by 6 bases, 5 bases remained unmatched.

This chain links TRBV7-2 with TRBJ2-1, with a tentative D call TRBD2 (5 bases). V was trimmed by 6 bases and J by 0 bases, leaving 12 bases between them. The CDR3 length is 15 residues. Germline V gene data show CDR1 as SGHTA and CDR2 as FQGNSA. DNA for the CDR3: TGTGCCAGCAGGAACGTCCGGGGCTCCTACAATGAGCAGTTCTTC. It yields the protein CASRNVRGSYNEQFF.

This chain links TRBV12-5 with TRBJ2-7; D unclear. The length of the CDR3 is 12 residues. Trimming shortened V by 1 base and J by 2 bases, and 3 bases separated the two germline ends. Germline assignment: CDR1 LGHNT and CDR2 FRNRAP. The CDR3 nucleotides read TGTGCTAGTGGTTTGGACCCCTACGAGCAGTACTTC. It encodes CASGLDPYEQYF.

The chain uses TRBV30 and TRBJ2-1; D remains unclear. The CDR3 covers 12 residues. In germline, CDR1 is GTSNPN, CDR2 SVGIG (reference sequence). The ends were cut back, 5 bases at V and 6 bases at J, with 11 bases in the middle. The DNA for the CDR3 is TGTGCCTGGGCCACCTACAGCAATGAGCAGTTCTTC. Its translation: CAWATYSNEQFF.

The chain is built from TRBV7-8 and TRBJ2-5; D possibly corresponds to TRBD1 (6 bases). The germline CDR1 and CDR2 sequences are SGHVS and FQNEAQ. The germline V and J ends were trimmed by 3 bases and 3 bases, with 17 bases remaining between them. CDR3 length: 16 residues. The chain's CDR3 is CASSLTGGITKETQYF. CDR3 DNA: TGTGCCAGCAGCTTGACAGGTGGAATTACGAAAGAGACCCAGTACTTC.

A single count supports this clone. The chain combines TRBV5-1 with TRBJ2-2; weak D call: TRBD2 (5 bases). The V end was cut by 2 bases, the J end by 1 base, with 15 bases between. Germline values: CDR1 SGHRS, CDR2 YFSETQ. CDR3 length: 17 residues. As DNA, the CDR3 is TGCGCCAGCAGCTTCCCCCGGGATAGTCGGAACACCGGGGAGCTGTTTTTT. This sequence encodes CASSFPRDSRNTGELFF.

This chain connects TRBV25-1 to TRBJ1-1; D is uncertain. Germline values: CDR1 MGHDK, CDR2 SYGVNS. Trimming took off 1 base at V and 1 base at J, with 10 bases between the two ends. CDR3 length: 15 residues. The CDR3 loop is CASSESGGENTEAFF. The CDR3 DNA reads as TGTGCCAGCAGTGAATCGGGAGGAGAGAACACTGAAGCTTTCTTT.

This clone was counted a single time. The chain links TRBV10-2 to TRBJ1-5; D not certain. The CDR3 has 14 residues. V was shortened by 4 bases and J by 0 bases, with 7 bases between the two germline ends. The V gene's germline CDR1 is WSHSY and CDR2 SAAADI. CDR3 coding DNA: TGCGCCAGCAGTGGCAGGAATAGCAATCAGCCCCAGCATTTT. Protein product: CASSGRNSNQPQHF.

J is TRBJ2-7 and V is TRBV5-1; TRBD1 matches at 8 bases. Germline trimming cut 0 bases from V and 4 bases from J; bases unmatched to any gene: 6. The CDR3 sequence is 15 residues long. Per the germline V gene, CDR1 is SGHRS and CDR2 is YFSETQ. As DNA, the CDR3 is TGCGCCAGCAGCTTGGGCCGAGACAGGGGTTACGAGCAGTACTTC. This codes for CASSLGRDRGYEQYF.

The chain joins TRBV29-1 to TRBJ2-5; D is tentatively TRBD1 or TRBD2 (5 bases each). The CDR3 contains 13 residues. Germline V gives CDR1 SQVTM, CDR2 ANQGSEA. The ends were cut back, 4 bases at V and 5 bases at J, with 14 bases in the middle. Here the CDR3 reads CSVARGRGETQYF. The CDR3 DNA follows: TGCAGCGTTGCCCGGGGCAGAGGGGAGACCCAGTACTTC. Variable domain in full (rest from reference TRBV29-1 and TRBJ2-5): SAVISQKPSRDICQRGTSLTIQCQVDSQVTMMFWYRQQPGQSLTLIATANQGSEATYESGFVIDKFPISRPNLTFSTLTVSNMSPEDSSIYLCSVARGRGETQYFGPGTRLLVL.

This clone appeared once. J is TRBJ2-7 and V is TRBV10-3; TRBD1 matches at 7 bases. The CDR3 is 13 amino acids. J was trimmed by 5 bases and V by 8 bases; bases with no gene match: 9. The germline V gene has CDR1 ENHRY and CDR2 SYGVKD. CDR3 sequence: CAIATGTADEQYF. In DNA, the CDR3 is TGTGCCATCGCAACCGGGACAGCCGACGAGCAGTACTTC.

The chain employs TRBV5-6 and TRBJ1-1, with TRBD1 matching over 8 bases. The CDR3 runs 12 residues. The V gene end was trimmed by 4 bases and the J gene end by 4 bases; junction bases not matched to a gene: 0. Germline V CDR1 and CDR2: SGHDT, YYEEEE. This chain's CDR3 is CASSTGGTEAFF. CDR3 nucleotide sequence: TGTGCCAGCAGCACAGGGGGCACTGAAGCTTTCTTT.

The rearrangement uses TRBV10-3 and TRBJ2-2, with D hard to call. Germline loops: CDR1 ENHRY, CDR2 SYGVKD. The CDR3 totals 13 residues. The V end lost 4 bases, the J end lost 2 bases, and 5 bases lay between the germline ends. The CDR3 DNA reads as TGTGCCATCAGTGGGGTCAACACCGGGGAGCTGTTTTTT. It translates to CAISGVNTGELFF.

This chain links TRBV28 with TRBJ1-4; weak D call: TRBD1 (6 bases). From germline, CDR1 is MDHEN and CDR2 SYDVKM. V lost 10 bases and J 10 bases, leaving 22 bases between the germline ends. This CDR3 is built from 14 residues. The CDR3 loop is CATRGGSRALKLFF. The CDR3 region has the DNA TGTGCCACAAGGGGGGGAAGCAGGGCCTTAAAACTGTTTTTT. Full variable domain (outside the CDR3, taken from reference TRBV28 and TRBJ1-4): DVKVTQSSRYLVKRTGEKVFLECVQDMDHENMFWYRQDPGLGLRLIYFSYDVKMKEKGDIPEGYSVSREKKERFSLILESASTNQTSMYLCATRGGSRALKLFFGSGTQLSVL.

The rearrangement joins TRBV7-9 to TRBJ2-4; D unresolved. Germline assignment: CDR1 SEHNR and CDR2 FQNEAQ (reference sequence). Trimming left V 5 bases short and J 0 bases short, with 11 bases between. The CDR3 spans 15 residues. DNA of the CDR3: TGTGCCAGCAGCCAAAGTGAACTAGCCAAAAACATTCAGTACTTC. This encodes CASSQSELAKNIQYF.

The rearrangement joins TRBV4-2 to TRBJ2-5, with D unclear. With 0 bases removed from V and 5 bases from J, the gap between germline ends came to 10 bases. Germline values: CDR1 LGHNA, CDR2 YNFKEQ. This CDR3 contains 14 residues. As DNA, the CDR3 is TGTGCCAGCAGCCAAGATGGGCAGGAGGAGACCCAGTACTTC. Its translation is CASSQDGQEETQYF.

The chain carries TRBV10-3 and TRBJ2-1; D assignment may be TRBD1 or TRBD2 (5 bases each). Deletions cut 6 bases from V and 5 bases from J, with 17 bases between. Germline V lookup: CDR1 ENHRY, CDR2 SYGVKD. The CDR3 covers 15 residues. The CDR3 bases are TGTGCCATCAGGGAAGGGACCCACCGAGACAATGAGCAGTTCTTC. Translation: CAIREGTHRDNEQFF.

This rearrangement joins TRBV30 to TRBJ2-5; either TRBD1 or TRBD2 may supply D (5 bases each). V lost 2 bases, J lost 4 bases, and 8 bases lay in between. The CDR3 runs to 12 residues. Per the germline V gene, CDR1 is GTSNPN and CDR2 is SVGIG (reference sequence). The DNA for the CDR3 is TGTGCCTGGAGTATTGGGGGAGAGACCCAGTACTTC. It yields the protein CAWSIGGETQYF.

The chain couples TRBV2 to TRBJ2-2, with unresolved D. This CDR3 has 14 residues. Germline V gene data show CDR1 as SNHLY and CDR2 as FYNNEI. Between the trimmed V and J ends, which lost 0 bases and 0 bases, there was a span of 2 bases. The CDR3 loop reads CASSEAANTGELFF. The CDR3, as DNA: TGTGCCAGCAGTGAAGCCGCGAACACCGGGGAGCTGTTTTTT.

CDR3 region: CASSTPRGSHTGELFF. The CDR3 DNA is TGTGCCAGCAGCACCCCCCGGGGGTCGCACACCGGGGAGCTGTTTTTT. The chain recombines TRBV7-9 with TRBJ2-2; D may be TRBD2 (6 bases). V was trimmed by 5 bases and J by 3 bases, leaving 16 bases between them. The CDR3 length is 16 residues. Germline CDR1 reads SEHNR; CDR2 reads FQNEAQ (reference sequence).

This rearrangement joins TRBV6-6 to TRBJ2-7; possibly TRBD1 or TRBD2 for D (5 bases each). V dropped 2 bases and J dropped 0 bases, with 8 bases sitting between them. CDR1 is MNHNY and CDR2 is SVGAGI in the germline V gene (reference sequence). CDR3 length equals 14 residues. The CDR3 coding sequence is TGTGCCAGCAGTTACGTCGGGACCTCCTACGAGCAGTACTTC. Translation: CASSYVGTSYEQYF.

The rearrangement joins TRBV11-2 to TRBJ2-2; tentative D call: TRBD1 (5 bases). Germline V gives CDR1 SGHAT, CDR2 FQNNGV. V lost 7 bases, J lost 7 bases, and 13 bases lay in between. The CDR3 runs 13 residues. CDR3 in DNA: TGTGCCAGCAAAGACAGCGCTGGCGGGGAGCTGTTTTTT. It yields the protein CASKDSAGGELFF.

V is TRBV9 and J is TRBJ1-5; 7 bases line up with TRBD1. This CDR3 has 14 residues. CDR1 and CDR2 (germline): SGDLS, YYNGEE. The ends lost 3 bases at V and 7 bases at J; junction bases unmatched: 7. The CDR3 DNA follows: TGTGCCAGCAGCGCTGGACAGGCCGGCCAGCCCCAGCATTTT. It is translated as CASSAGQAGQPQHF.

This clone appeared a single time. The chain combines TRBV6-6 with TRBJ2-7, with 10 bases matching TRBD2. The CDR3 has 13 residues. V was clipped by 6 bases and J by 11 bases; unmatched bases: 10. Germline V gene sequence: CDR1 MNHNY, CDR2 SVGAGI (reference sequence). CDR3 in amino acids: CASRAGTSGKEYF. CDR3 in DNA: TGTGCCAGCAGGGCCGGCACTAGCGGGAAGGAGTACTTC.